One sample yielded the 13 T cell receptor beta chains listed below, sequenced in a study of blood T cells in healthy people across ages. Then a second PCR, running roughly 7 to 11 cycles, was carried out with a sample-barcoded 5' primer and a J-beta primer mix. Via MiXCR, TCRdb re-called the 5' RACE reads, giving one row per CDR3 protein. The sample consists of more than 800,000 distinct CDR3 sequences, 45% of them appearing once. The sequenced sample consisted of blood. Receptors originate from an older woman in good health.

The V call is TRBV9, the J call TRBJ2-3; 11 nucleotides align to TRBD2. CDR1 is SGDLS, CDR2 YYNGEE, per germline. J lost 0 bases, V lost 2 bases, and 2 bases had no gene match. The CDR3 runs 16 residues. The CDR3 coding sequence is TGTGCCAGCAGCGTGACTAGCGGGATAAGCACAGATACGCAGTATTTT. It encodes CASSVTSGISTDTQYF.

This chain joins TRBV6-1 and TRBJ1-1, with D maybe TRBD1 (5 bases). CDR1 is MNHNS, CDR2 SASEGT, per germline. The CDR3 is 14 residues long. V was cut by 2 bases and J by 5 bases, with 12 bases left in between. CDR3 in DNA: TGTGCCAGCAGTGAAAGGAGCAGGGTTACTGAAGCTTTCTTT. Amino acids: CASSERSRVTEAFF.

This clonotype was counted between two and nine times. The chain combines TRBV7-2 with TRBJ2-7; 8 nucleotides match TRBD1. With 0 bases clipped from V and 7 bases from J, the junction kept 5 bases outside the gene matches. Germline V CDR1 and CDR2: SGHTA, FQGNSA. CDR3 length: 14 amino acids. The CDR3: CASSLAQGAGEQYF. The CDR3 nucleotides are TGTGCCAGCAGCTTAGCGCAGGGGGCTGGAGAGCAGTACTTC. The full variable domain, in which reference TRBV7-2 and TRBJ2-7 provide the parts outside the CDR3, is GAGVSQSPSNKVTEKGKDVELRCDPISGHTALYWYRQSLGQGLEFLIYFQGNSAPDKSGLPSDRFSAERTGGSVSTLTIQRTQQEDSAVYLCASSLAQGAGEQYFGPGTRLTVT.

The rearrangement joins TRBV12-3 or TRBV12-4 to TRBJ2-3; TRBD1 is a possible D gene (5 bases). With 5 bases removed from V and 6 bases from J, the gap between germline ends came to 15 bases. This CDR3 has 14 residues. CDR3 loop: CASSPGPVVDTQYF. CDR3 nucleotides: TGTGCCAGCAGTCCAGGGCCCGTGGTGGATACGCAGTATTTT.

CDR3 protein: CSARLAADTQYF. Written as DNA, the CDR3 is TGCAGTGCTAGGCTAGCTGCAGATACGCAGTATTTT. The chain couples TRBV20-1 to TRBJ2-3, with D maybe TRBD2 (5 bases). V was shortened by 3 bases and J by 4 bases, with 8 bases between the two germline ends. The germline V gene has CDR1 DFQATT and CDR2 SNEGSKA (reference sequence). CDR3 length equals 12 residues.

The V call is TRBV4-1, the J call TRBJ2-1, with 11 bases matching TRBD2. CDR1 and CDR2 from the germline V gene are MGHRA and YSYEKL. Germline trimming cut 6 bases from V and 4 bases from J; bases unmatched to any gene: 8. CDR3 length equals 16 residues. CDR3 protein: CASSGSWTSGYNEQFF. The CDR3 DNA reads TGCGCCAGCAGTGGGAGTTGGACTAGCGGGTACAATGAGCAGTTCTTC.

This clonotype was detected only a few times. This chain links TRBV30 with TRBJ2-3; D may be TRBD2 (6 bases). Trimming pared 2 bases from V and 3 bases from J, leaving 12 bases between. The CDR3 is 14 amino acids. CDR1 is GTSNPN, CDR2 SVGIG, per germline (reference sequence). The CDR3 spells CAWSPGVGTDTQYF. CDR3 DNA sequence: TGTGCCTGGAGTCCGGGAGTGGGAACAGATACGCAGTATTTT.

This clonotype was seen more than once but under ten times. The chain couples TRBV4-2 to TRBJ2-1; 10 nucleotides agree with TRBD2. The CDR3 is made up of 15 amino acids. Trimming cost V 1 base and J 5 bases; bases outside gene matches: 2. CDR1 is LGHNA and CDR2 is YNFKEQ in the germline V gene. The CDR3 region is CASSQAGTSDNEQFF. CDR3 coding DNA: TGTGCCAGCAGCCAAGCGGGGACTAGCGACAATGAGCAGTTCTTC.

This clonotype was recorded a few times. The gene calls are TRBV3-1 and TRBJ2-5; the D gene is possibly TRBD1 (6 bases). Trimming took off 0 bases at V and 2 bases at J, with 16 bases between the two ends. Germline lookup yields CDR1 LGHDT and CDR2 YNNKEL (reference sequence). The CDR3 sequence is 17 residues long. The CDR3 sequence: CASSQDLQGRVQETQYF. CDR3 DNA sequence: TGTGCCAGCAGCCAAGACCTACAGGGAAGGGTTCAAGAGACCCAGTACTTC.

The gene calls are TRBV27 and TRBJ2-2, with no clear D. The V and J ends lost 5 bases and 5 bases respectively, with 12 bases between them. Germline V gives CDR1 MNHEY, CDR2 SMNVEV (reference sequence). The CDR3 spans 14 residues. The CDR3 loop is CASSPYTRTGELFF. CDR3 DNA sequence: TGTGCCAGCAGTCCGTACACTCGGACCGGGGAGCTGTTTTTT.

This clonotype was seen many times. The V gene is TRBV6-5, the J gene TRBJ2-7; 9 bases align to TRBD2. J lost 5 bases, V lost 2 bases, and 7 bases had no gene match. Looked up from germline, CDR1 is MNHEY and CDR2 is SVGAGI. CDR3 length: 15 residues. In DNA, the CDR3 is TGTGCCAGCAGTTACGAGGTTAGCGGGAGAAACGAGCAGTACTTC. It translates to CASSYEVSGRNEQYF.

V usage is TRBV10-3 and J usage is TRBJ2-7; 12 nucleotides agree with TRBD1. The CDR3 covers 14 residues. V gave up 6 bases and J gave up 0 bases; unmatched junction bases: 0. The germline gives CDR1 ENHRY, CDR2 SYGVKD. The CDR3: CAIRGQGASYEQYF. The CDR3 DNA follows: TGTGCCATCAGGGGACAGGGGGCCTCCTACGAGCAGTACTTC.

V is TRBV7-9 and J is TRBJ2-3, with a possible D match to TRBD2 (5 bases). Trimming took off 1 base at V and 6 bases at J, with 17 bases between the two ends. From germline, CDR1 is SEHNR and CDR2 FQNEAQ (reference sequence). CDR3 length: 16 amino acids. The CDR3 loop is CASSLEGGSFLDTQYF. The CDR3 DNA reads TGTGCCAGCAGCTTAGAAGGAGGTTCATTTTTGGATACGCAGTATTTT.